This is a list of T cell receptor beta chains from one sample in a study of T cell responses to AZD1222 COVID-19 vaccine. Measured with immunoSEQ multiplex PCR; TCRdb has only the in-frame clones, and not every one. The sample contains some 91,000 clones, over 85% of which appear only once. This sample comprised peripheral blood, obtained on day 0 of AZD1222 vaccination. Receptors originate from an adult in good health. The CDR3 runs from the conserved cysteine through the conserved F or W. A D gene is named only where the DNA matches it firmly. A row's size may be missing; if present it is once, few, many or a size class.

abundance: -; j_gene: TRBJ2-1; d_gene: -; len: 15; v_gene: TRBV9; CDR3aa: CASSESGTSYNEQFF; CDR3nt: TGTGCCAGCAGCGAATCCGGGACTTCCTACAATGAGCAGTTCTTC
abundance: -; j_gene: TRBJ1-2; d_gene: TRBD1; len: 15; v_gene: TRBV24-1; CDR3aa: CATSERDSGSMSYTF; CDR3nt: TGTGCCACCAGTGAACGGGACAGCGGCAGTATGAGCTACACCTTC
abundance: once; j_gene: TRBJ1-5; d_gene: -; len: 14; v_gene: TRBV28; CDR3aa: CASTPQAGVQPQHF; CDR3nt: TGTGCCAGCACCCCCCAGGCCGGGGTCCAGCCCCAGCATTTT
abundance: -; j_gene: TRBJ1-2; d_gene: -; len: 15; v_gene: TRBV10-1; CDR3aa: CASVVPTRANYGYTF; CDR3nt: TGCGCCAGCGTTGTTCCGACCCGAGCTAACTATGGCTACACCTTC
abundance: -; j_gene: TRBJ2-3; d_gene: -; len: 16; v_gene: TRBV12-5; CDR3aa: CASGLSRGRITDTQYF; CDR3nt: TGTGCTAGTGGCCTCTCCCGGGGACGGATTACAGATACGCAGTATTTT
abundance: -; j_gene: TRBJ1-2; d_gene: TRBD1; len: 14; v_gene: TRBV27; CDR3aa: CASSSRQGARGYTF; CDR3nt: TGTGCCAGCAGTTCACGACAGGGGGCGCGAGGCTACACCTTC
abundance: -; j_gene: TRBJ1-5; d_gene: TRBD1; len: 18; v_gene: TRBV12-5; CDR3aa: CASGSNRGTGALNQPQHF; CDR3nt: TGTGCTAGTGGTTCAAACCGGGGGACAGGGGCTCTCAATCAGCCCCAGCATTTT
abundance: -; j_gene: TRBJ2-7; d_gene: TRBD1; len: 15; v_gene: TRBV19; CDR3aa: CASSQRTGRWSEQYF; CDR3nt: TGTGCCAGTAGTCAGAGGACAGGTCGTTGGAGCGAGCAGTACTTC
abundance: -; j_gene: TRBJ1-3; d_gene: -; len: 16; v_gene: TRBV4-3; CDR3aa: CASSQGDLGSGNTIYF; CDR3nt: TGCGCCAGCAGCCAAGGTGACCTCGGCTCTGGAAACACCATATATTTT
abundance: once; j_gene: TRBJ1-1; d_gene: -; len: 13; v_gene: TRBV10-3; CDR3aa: CAISERGGTEAFF; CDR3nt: TGTGCCATCAGTGAGAGAGGGGGCACTGAAGCTTTCTTT